Sequencing of this T cell receptor beta chain was carried out in a study of shared clonotypes between healthy human individuals. The wider study: Contributing individuals were a couple of females and three males aged 18 to 49.

Of note for this clone: The same CDR3 also results from other DNA sequences found in this sample.

A CD45RA+ naive subset and a CD45RA-negative memory subset were split from CD4+ cells. At a deep level, the assay was run. Per the original methods: Junction-only immunoSEQ sequences carried no quality scores, so filtering differed. The protocol was immunoSEQ multiplex PCR, while the TCRdb copy is restricted to in-frame clones and leaves out a portion. V, J and clone size are those of that table, while D and trimming were read from the DNA. The sample consists of some 1,100,000 clones, 75% to 80% of them appearing once. Per germline, CDR1 DFQATT and CDR2 SNEGSKA (reference sequence). CDR3 size: 11 residues. Trimming took off 3 bases at V and 7 bases at J, with 8 bases between the two ends.

The receptor's source is a man younger than 35 in good health. Some clones in this sample may be carry-over from other donors' samples. The source material was memory CD4+ T cells from PBMCs. Subset specified: CD45RA-negative fraction. The chain employs TRBV20-1 and TRBJ2-3; unclear D gene. CDR3 bases: TGCAGTGCTAGTAGAGAAAATACGCAGTATTTT. This sequence encodes CSASRENTQYF.